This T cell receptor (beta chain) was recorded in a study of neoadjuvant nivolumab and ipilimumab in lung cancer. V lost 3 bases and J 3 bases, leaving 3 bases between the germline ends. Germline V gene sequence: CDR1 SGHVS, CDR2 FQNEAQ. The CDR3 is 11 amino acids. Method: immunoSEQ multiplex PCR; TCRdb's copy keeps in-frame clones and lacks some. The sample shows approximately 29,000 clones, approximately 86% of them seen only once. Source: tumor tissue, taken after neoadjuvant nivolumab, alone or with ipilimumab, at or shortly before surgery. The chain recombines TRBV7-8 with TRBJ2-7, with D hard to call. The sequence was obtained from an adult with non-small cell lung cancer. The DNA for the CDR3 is TGTGCCAGCAGCTTCGACTACGAGCAGTACTTC. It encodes CASSFDYEQYF.